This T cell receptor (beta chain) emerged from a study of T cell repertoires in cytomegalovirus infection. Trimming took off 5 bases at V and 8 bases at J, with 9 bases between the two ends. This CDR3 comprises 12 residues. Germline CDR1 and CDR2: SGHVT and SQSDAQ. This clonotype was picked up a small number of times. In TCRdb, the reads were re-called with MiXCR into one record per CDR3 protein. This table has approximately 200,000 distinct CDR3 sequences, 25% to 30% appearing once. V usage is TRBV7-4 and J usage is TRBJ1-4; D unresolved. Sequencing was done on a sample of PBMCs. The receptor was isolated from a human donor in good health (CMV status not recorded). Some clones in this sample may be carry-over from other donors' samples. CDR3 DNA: TGTGCCAGCAGCGAAGATCGCGAAAAACTGTTTTTT. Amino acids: CASSEDREKLFF.